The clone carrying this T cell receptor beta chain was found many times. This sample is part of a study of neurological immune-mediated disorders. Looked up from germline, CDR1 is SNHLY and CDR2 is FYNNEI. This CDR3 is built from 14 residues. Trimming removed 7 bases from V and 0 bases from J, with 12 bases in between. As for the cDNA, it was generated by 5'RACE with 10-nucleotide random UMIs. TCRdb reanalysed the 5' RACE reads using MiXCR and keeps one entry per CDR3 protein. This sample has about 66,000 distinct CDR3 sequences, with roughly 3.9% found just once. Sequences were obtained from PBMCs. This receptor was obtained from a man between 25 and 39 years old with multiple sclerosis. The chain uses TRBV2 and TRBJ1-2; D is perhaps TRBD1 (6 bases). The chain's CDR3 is CASNQDSANYGYTF. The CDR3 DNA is TGTGCCAGCAACCAGGACAGCGCTAACTATGGCTACACCTTC.